The 11 T cell receptor beta chains presented below share a single source sample, sequenced in a study of stem cell transplantation in POMP-related autoinflammatory disease. The data were produced by immunoSEQ multiplex PCR, yet TCRdb's version contains in-frame clones alone and is incomplete. This sample yields over 30,000 clones, of which about 91% are seen a single time; 0.7% to 0.9% belongs to the top ten. The sequenced sample was CD4+ T cells from PBMCs, obtained before stem cell transplantation. The receptor source for this set is a human donor with POMP-related autoinflammation and immune dysregulation (PRAID).

The J gene is TRBJ2-6, the V gene TRBV5-6; no reliable D call. The length of the CDR3 is 15 residues. V was clipped by 0 bases and J by 2 bases, with 6 bases between them. CDR1 SGHDT and CDR2 YYEEEE come from the germline V gene. CDR3 region: CASSLGGTGANVLTF. As DNA, the CDR3 is TGTGCCAGCAGCTTGGGCGGCACTGGGGCCAACGTCCTGACTTTC. The full variable domain, in which reference TRBV5-6 and TRBJ2-6 provide the parts outside the CDR3, is DAGVTQSPTHLIKTRGQQVTLRCSPKSGHDTVSWYQQALGQGPQFIFQYYEEEERQRGNFPDRFSGHQFPNYSSELNVNALLLGDSALYLCASSLGGTGANVLTFGAGSRLTVL.

This chain uses TRBV18 with TRBJ2-1, with D possibly TRBD1 on 6 matching bases. The length of the CDR3 is 14 residues. The V gene's germline CDR1 is KGHSH and CDR2 LQKENI. Trimming removed 4 bases from V and 6 bases from J, with 13 bases in between. The CDR3 DNA reads as TGTGCCAGCTCACTCAGGGGTGAGGGCAATGAGCAGTTCTTC. It is translated as CASSLRGEGNEQFF.

The chain is built from TRBV5-4 and TRBJ2-4; tentatively, D is TRBD2 (6 bases). The V end lost 0 bases, the J end lost 7 bases, and 14 bases lay between the germline ends. Germline CDR1 reads SGHNT; CDR2 reads YYREEE (reference sequence). The CDR3 is made up of 15 amino acids. The CDR3 region has the DNA TGTGCCAGCAGCTTGGATCTGGGAGGAACGAACATTCAGTACTTC. Its translation: CASSLDLGGTNIQYF.

This clone was seen only once. The chain joins TRBV2 to TRBJ2-5, with 11 bases identical to TRBD1. Trimming removed 3 bases from V and 2 bases from J; junction bases left unmatched: 2. The CDR3 totals 15 residues. Germline V gene data show CDR1 as SNHLY and CDR2 as FYNNEI. For the CDR3, the DNA is TGTGCCAGCAGTGATGGGACAGGGGGACAAGAGACCCAGTACTTC. Its translation is CASSDGTGGQETQYF.

J is TRBJ1-4 and V is TRBV14; D is perhaps TRBD1 (5 bases). The germline V gene has CDR1 SGHDN and CDR2 FVKESK. The CDR3 extends over 15 amino acids. The V end was cut by 2 bases, the J end by 5 bases, with 12 bases between. The CDR3, as DNA: TGTGCCAGCAGCCAACCTGGACAAGGGAATGAAAAACTGTTTTTT. Translating gives CASSQPGQGNEKLFF.

The chain couples TRBV27 to TRBJ2-6; 7 positions agree with TRBD1. J was trimmed by 0 bases and V by 5 bases; bases with no gene match: 10. The V gene's germline CDR1 is MNHEY and CDR2 SMNVEV (reference sequence). CDR3 size: 18 residues. This CDR3 is CASSPTGQRSSGANVLTF. DNA for the CDR3: TGTGCCAGCAGTCCAACGGGACAGAGAAGCTCTGGGGCCAACGTCCTGACTTTC.

The gene calls are TRBV28 and TRBJ1-2; TRBD1 is a possible D gene (5 bases). Per the germline V gene, CDR1 is MDHEN and CDR2 is SYDVKM. Between the trimmed V and J ends, which lost 8 bases and 1 base, there was a span of 11 bases. This CDR3 is 13 amino acids long. CDR3 loop: CASGGAINYGYTF. The CDR3 bases are TGTGCCAGCGGAGGGGCGATTAACTATGGCTACACCTTC.

V and J are TRBV4-1 and TRBJ2-2; possibly TRBD2 for D (6 bases). V gave up 1 base and J gave up 1 base, with 7 bases separating them. Germline lookup yields CDR1 MGHRA and CDR2 YSYEKL. The CDR3 contains 15 residues. The CDR3 is CASSQVGGNTGELFF. The CDR3 region has the DNA TGCGCCAGCAGCCAAGTGGGAGGGAACACCGGGGAGCTGTTTTTT.

The J gene is TRBJ2-5, the V gene TRBV6-1, with D perhaps matching TRBD1 or TRBD2 (6 bases each). V was trimmed by 5 bases and J by 7 bases, leaving 11 bases between them. In germline, CDR1 is MNHNS, CDR2 SASEGT. The CDR3 runs 12 residues. CDR3 sequence (DNA): TGTGCCAGCAGTAGGGGGGCCGGGACCCAGTACTTC. Its translation: CASSRGAGTQYF.

The chain has TRBV4-1 and TRBJ1-4; no definite D call. Trimming stripped 6 bases from V and 8 bases from J, with 19 bases between. CDR3 length: 15 residues. Germline CDR1 MGHRA, CDR2 YSYEKL. The CDR3 sequence: CASRRSWVGSEKLFF. Here the CDR3 DNA reads TGCGCCAGCAGGAGATCCTGGGTCGGGTCCGAAAAACTGTTTTTT.

The rearrangement joins TRBV28 to TRBJ2-7; 8 positions match TRBD2. The germline CDR1 and CDR2 sequences are MDHEN and SYDVKM. CDR3 length: 15 amino acids. V lost 5 bases to trimming and J lost 2 bases; unmatched junction nucleotides: 8. CDR3 amino acids: CASSPDREGAYEQYF. The CDR3 nucleotides are TGTGCCAGCAGTCCAGACCGGGAGGGAGCCTACGAGCAGTACTTC.